The entry below gives a single TCR beta chain sequence along with its context. Its antigen is currently unknown. TCRdb's table, derived via immunoSEQ multiplex PCR, lists solely in-frame clones and lacks some. The sample has 11,000 to 15,000 clones, about two thirds seen once. Trimming took off 7 bases at V and 4 bases at J, with 5 bases between the two ends. The CDR3 is 11 amino acids. CDR1 is MNHGY, CDR2 SVAAGI, per germline. These data belong to a study of tumor-infiltrating lymphocytes in localized non-small cell lung cancer. Notes on the study in general: Different pieces of the same tissue went to different assays, confounding technical variation with intratumor heterogeneity.

The sequence came from a human donor with non-small cell lung cancer. J is TRBJ1-5 and V is TRBV6-9; D gene uncertain. The specimen was uninvolved lung tissue not adjacent to the tumor. This CDR3 reads CASMANQPQHF. CDR3 DNA sequence: TGTGCCAGCATGGCGAATCAGCCCCAGCATTTT.